The 28 T cell receptor beta chains presented below share a single source sample, sequenced in a study of shared clonotypes between healthy human individuals. Libraries were prepared by immunoSEQ multiplex PCR; TCRdb keeps only in-frame clonotypes and omits some of them. This sample has approximately 1.5 million clones; approximately 98.5% occur once, and the top ten carry about 0.4%. The material sequenced was naive CD4+ T cells sorted from blood. The subset here: CD45RA+ positively selected. All receptors come from a man aged 25-45 years in good health.

The rearrangement uses TRBV10-2 and TRBJ2-3, with TRBD2 matching 8 bases. The germline V gene has CDR1 WSHSY and CDR2 SAAADI. This CDR3 has 18 residues. V lost 2 bases to trimming and J lost 4 bases; unmatched junction nucleotides: 14. The DNA for the CDR3 is TGCGCCAGCAGTGAGGGTGTAACGTCTAGCGGGTTCCCAGATACGCAGTATTTT. This codes for CASSEGVTSSGFPDTQYF.

This clone showed up just once. The genes are TRBV10-3 and TRBJ2-7; a weak D match, TRBD2 (6 bases). There are 12 residues in the CDR3. Germline values: CDR1 ENHRY, CDR2 SYGVKD. Trimming pared 5 bases from V and 2 bases from J, leaving 7 bases between. The CDR3 region is CAISRETYEQYF. The CDR3 DNA sequence: TGTGCCATCAGTCGGGAGACCTACGAGCAGTACTTC.

This rearrangement joins TRBV11-3 to TRBJ2-2; TRBD2 matches at 10 bases. Germline V gene sequence: CDR1 SGHNT, CDR2 YENEEA. With 2 bases clipped from V and 5 bases from J, the junction kept 8 bases outside the gene matches. The length of the CDR3 is 17 residues. DNA for the CDR3: TGTGCCAGCAGCTTATTCAGCGGGAGGGCCGTTACCGGGGAGCTGTTTTTT. Its translation is CASSLFSGRAVTGELFF.

The chain links TRBV7-6 to TRBJ2-1, with 9 bases aligning to TRBD1. The CDR3 runs 14 residues. Looked up from germline, CDR1 is SGHVS and CDR2 is FNYEAQ. V gave up 4 bases and J gave up 5 bases; unmatched junction bases: 3. The CDR3 here is CASSSGQGDNEQFF. The CDR3 nucleotides are TGTGCCAGCAGCTCGGGACAGGGAGACAATGAGCAGTTCTTC.

The CDR3: CASSLESGGNTEAFF. The CDR3 nucleotides read TGTGCCAGCAGCTTAGAATCAGGGGGGAACACTGAAGCTTTCTTT. This chain uses TRBV7-2 with TRBJ1-1; TRBD1 matches 7 bases. The CDR3 is made up of 15 amino acids. Germline CDR1 is SGHTA and CDR2 is FQGNSA. With V trimmed by 1 base and J by 1 base, 3 bases remained unmatched.

The rearrangement uses TRBV11-2 and TRBJ1-2; D is perhaps TRBD1 (5 bases). V dropped 5 bases and J dropped 5 bases, with 15 bases sitting between them. The length of the CDR3 is 14 residues. From germline, CDR1 is SGHAT and CDR2 FQNNGV. CDR3 in amino acids: CASSPRELPYGYTF. In DNA form, the CDR3 reads TGTGCCAGCAGCCCCAGGGAGTTACCTTATGGCTACACCTTC. Looking up the rest from reference TRBV11-2 and TRBJ1-2 gives the full variable domain: EAGVAQSPRYKIIEKRQSVAFWCNPISGHATLYWYQQILGQGPKLLIQFQNNGVVDDSQLPKDRFSAERLKGVDSTLKIQPAKLEDSAVYLCASSPRELPYGYTFGSGTRLTVV.

This clone was observed once. V is TRBV7-9 and J is TRBJ2-3; D assignment may be TRBD1 or TRBD2 (5 bases each). V lost 5 bases, J lost 1 base, and 10 bases lay in between. The CDR3 length is 14 residues. From germline, CDR1 is SEHNR and CDR2 FQNEAQ (reference sequence). The CDR3 region is CASSRDPGTDTQYF. CDR3 bases: TGTGCCAGCAGCCGGGACCCTGGCACAGATACGCAGTATTTT.

This chain joins TRBV28 and TRBJ2-7; the D is unclear. Deletions cut 1 base from V and 1 base from J, with 8 bases between. The CDR3 loop spans 14 amino acids. CDR1 MDHEN and CDR2 SYDVKM come from the germline V gene. The CDR3 bases are TGTGCCAGCAGTTTATCCGTCCAATCCTACGAGCAGTACTTC. It translates to CASSLSVQSYEQYF.

V usage is TRBV7-6 and J usage is TRBJ2-5; no clear D gene. This CDR3 spans 14 amino acids. Deletions cut 5 bases from V and 2 bases from J, with 12 bases between. CDR1 is SGHVS and CDR2 is FNYEAQ in the germline V gene. The CDR3 sequence is CASSPSYLQETQYF. For the CDR3, the DNA is TGTGCCAGCAGCCCTTCTTACCTGCAAGAGACCCAGTACTTC. The full variable domain, with the rest looked up from reference TRBV7-6 and TRBJ2-5, is GAGVSQSPRYKVTKRGQDVALRCDPISGHVSLYWYRQALGQGPEFLTYFNYEAQQDKSGLPNDRFSAERPEGSISTLTIQRTEQRDSAMYRCASSPSYLQETQYFGPGTRLLVL.

The J gene is TRBJ2-1, the V gene TRBV6-5, with 7 bases matching TRBD2. The V gene's germline CDR1 is MNHEY and CDR2 SVGAGI. The length of the CDR3 is 13 residues. The trim removed 8 bases at V and 7 bases at J, leaving 8 bases unmatched. The CDR3 reads CASGGGAGNEQFF. The CDR3 DNA follows: TGTGCCAGCGGGGGGGGAGCAGGTAATGAGCAGTTCTTC.

The J gene is TRBJ2-7, the V gene TRBV7-9, with D uncertain. Germline V CDR1 and CDR2: SEHNR, FQNEAQ (reference sequence). Deletions cut 1 base from V and 3 bases from J, with 7 bases between. CDR3 length: 13 amino acids. CDR3: CASSLDSFYEQYF. As DNA, the CDR3 is TGTGCCAGCAGCTTAGATTCGTTCTACGAGCAGTACTTC.

The chain employs TRBV28 and TRBJ1-2; D gene ambiguous. The CDR3 loop spans 15 amino acids. Trimming shortened V by 5 bases and J by 5 bases, and 18 bases separated the two germline ends. Germline V gene sequence: CDR1 MDHEN, CDR2 SYDVKM. The CDR3 spells CASSPPEPLEYGYTF. DNA of the CDR3: TGTGCCAGCAGTCCTCCAGAGCCTCTAGAGTATGGCTACACCTTC.

In its sample, this clone was seen once. The same CDR3 is also encoded by other DNA sequences in this sample. The CDR3 is CASSVGAGTYEQYF. CDR3 nucleotide sequence: TGTGCCAGCAGCGTCGGGGCCGGTACCTACGAGCAGTACTTC. V usage is TRBV9 and J usage is TRBJ2-7, with D perhaps matching TRBD1 or TRBD2 (5 bases each). The V gene lost 2 bases and the J gene lost 2 bases, with 11 bases spanning the gap. The CDR3 is 14 amino acids. Per the germline V gene, CDR1 is SGDLS and CDR2 is YYNGEE.

The chain links TRBV28 to TRBJ1-5, with 7 bases that match TRBD1. Germline values: CDR1 MDHEN, CDR2 SYDVKM. This CDR3 has 16 amino acids. J lost 4 bases, V lost 6 bases, and 12 bases had no gene match. CDR3 sequence reads: CASSTGDRVVNQPQHF. The DNA for the CDR3 is TGTGCCAGCAGCACAGGCGACAGGGTAGTGAATCAGCCCCAGCATTTT.

V is TRBV18 and J is TRBJ2-2, with D possibly TRBD2 on 5 matching bases. The V gene's germline CDR1 is KGHSH and CDR2 LQKENI. Trimming shortened V by 3 bases and J by 2 bases, and 10 bases separated the two germline ends. The CDR3 extends over 15 amino acids. The DNA of the CDR3 is TGTGCCAGCTCACCTCTACTAGATAACACCGGGGAGCTGTTTTTT. It is translated as CASSPLLDNTGELFF.

The CDR3 loop is CASSPLSWYERTDTQYF. In nucleotides, the CDR3 is TGTGCCAGCAGCCCCCTATCATGGTATGAGCGCACAGATACGCAGTATTTT. The chain couples TRBV5-5 to TRBJ2-3; no clear D. Germline lookup yields CDR1 SGHKS and CDR2 YYEKEE (reference sequence). Trimming removed 4 bases at V and 1 base at J, with 19 bases between. The CDR3 consists of 17 residues.

This sequence joins TRBV18 and TRBJ2-1; TRBD2 matches 12 bases. Germline CDR1 is KGHSH and CDR2 is LQKENI. The V gene end was trimmed by 2 bases and the J gene end by 9 bases; junction bases not matched to a gene: 8. This CDR3 is built from 16 residues. CDR3 bases: TGTGCCAGCTCACCAATCTCGACTAGCGGGAGAGGTGAGCAGTTCTTC. Its protein is CASSPISTSGRGEQFF.

The chain links TRBV27 to TRBJ2-3; 11 positions match TRBD2. V dropped 6 bases and J dropped 3; count of bases not matched to a gene: 5. The length of the CDR3 is 15 residues. Germline V gene lookup returns CDR1 MNHEY and CDR2 SMNVEV (reference sequence). CDR3 DNA sequence: TGTGCCAGCAGCGCTAGCGGGAGGAGGACAGATACGCAGTATTTT. Translating it yields CASSASGRRTDTQYF.

This clone is a singleton in its sample. The chain couples TRBV2 to TRBJ2-7; TRBD2 agrees at 7 bases. V gave up 3 bases and J gave up 2 bases; unmatched junction bases: 4. Looked up from germline, CDR1 is SNHLY and CDR2 is FYNNEI. The CDR3 contains 14 residues. CDR3 loop: CASSERAGPYEQYF. CDR3 nucleotides: TGTGCCAGCAGTGAGCGAGCGGGGCCCTACGAGCAGTACTTC.

CDR3 nucleotides: TGTGCCTGGAGTAGATCGCGGGAGAAAATCAGTGAGCAGTTCTTC. This sequence encodes CAWSRSREKISEQFF. The chain joins TRBV30 to TRBJ2-1, with TRBD2 matching over 7 bases. This CDR3 is built from 15 residues. Germline-derived CDR1 and CDR2 are GTSNPN and SVGIG (reference sequence). With V trimmed by 2 bases and J by 9 bases, 13 bases remained unmatched.

This rearrangement joins TRBV28 to TRBJ2-1, with 10 bases that match TRBD2. CDR1 is MDHEN and CDR2 is SYDVKM in the germline V gene. The V segment lost 3 bases and the J segment 4 bases; nucleotides outside the gene matches: 6. This CDR3 contains 16 residues. The CDR3 bases are TGTGCCAGCAGTTTTAGCGGGAGGCCAGGATACAATGAGCAGTTCTTC. The encoded protein is CASSFSGRPGYNEQFF.

This clone appeared once. The same CDR3 arises from other DNA sequences in this sample as well. The chain has TRBV20-1 and TRBJ2-1, with a tentative D call TRBD2 (5 bases). V was clipped by 6 bases and J by 5 bases, with 5 bases between them. The CDR3 loop spans 10 amino acids. Germline CDR1 is DFQATT and CDR2 is SNEGSKA (reference sequence). CDR3: CSATNNEQFF. The CDR3 DNA reads as TGCAGTGCGACTAACAATGAGCAGTTCTTC.

The chain employs TRBV30 and TRBJ1-1; a weak D match, TRBD1 (5 bases). The V end was cut by 3 bases, the J end by 2 bases, with 13 bases between. This CDR3 has 14 residues. Germline CDR1 and CDR2: GTSNPN and SVGIG (reference sequence). The CDR3 is CAWRGVGVNTEAFF. CDR3 bases: TGTGCCTGGAGGGGGGTAGGGGTAAACACTGAAGCTTTCTTT.

This clone showed up just once. The DNA for the CDR3 is TGCGCCAGCAGCTTAGGGGAGGTCTACAATGAGCAGTTCTTC. Protein product: CASSLGEVYNEQFF. This chain joins TRBV5-1 and TRBJ2-1; possibly TRBD2 for D (6 bases). The CDR3 runs to 14 residues. CDR1 is SGHRS, CDR2 YFSETQ, per germline. V was shortened by 2 bases and J by 3 bases, with 9 bases between the two germline ends. Supplemented by reference TRBV5-1 and TRBJ2-1, the full variable domain reads KAGVTQTPRYLIKTRGQQVTLSCSPISGHRSVSWYQQTPGQGLQFLFEYFSETQRNKGNFPGRFSGRQFSNSRSEMNVSTLELGDSALYLCASSLGEVYNEQFFGPGTRLTVL.

The J gene is TRBJ2-1, the V gene TRBV6-6; 8 bases align to TRBD1. The CDR3 totals 13 residues. Per the germline V gene, CDR1 is MNHNY and CDR2 is SVGAGI (reference sequence). Trimming cost V 6 bases and J 9 bases; bases outside gene matches: 7. In DNA form, the CDR3 reads TGTGCCAGCAGAGGACAGGGTTCTGGTGAGCAGTTCTTC. As protein: CASRGQGSGEQFF.

The rearrangement joins TRBV28 to TRBJ2-2; tentatively, D is TRBD2 (5 bases). There are 15 residues in the CDR3. Germline lookup yields CDR1 MDHEN and CDR2 SYDVKM. The V end was cut by 6 bases, the J end by 3 bases, with 14 bases between. The CDR3 loop reads CASRGGGPYTGELFF. In DNA form, the CDR3 reads TGTGCCAGCAGGGGTGGAGGTCCCTACACCGGGGAGCTGTTTTTT.

The J gene is TRBJ1-5, the V gene TRBV7-9; 9 bases are shared with TRBD1. Germline V gene sequence: CDR1 SEHNR, CDR2 FQNEAQ (reference sequence). This CDR3 has 17 amino acids. Trimming removed 1 base from V and 5 bases from J; junction bases left unmatched: 9. CDR3 in amino acids: CASSLVRTGAPDQPQHF. In DNA, the CDR3 is TGTGCCAGCAGCTTAGTCCGGACAGGGGCCCCCGATCAGCCCCAGCATTTT. The whole variable domain, filled in from reference TRBV7-9 and TRBJ1-5, reads DTGVSQNPRHKITKRGQNVTFRCDPISEHNRLYWYRQTLGQGPEFLTYFQNEAQLEKSRLLSDRFSAERPKGSFSTLEIQRTEQGDSAMYLCASSLVRTGAPDQPQHFGDGTRLSIL.

The V gene is TRBV12-5, the J gene TRBJ1-2; D is unresolved. This CDR3 contains 16 residues. V was pared by 1 base and J by 4 bases, with 16 bases between. The germline V gene encodes CDR1 LGHNT and CDR2 FRNRAP. Here the CDR3 reads CASGLDLSRGSYGYTF. The CDR3 region has the DNA TGTGCTAGTGGTTTGGACCTTTCCCGGGGAAGCTATGGCTACACCTTC. The full variable domain, completed using reference TRBV12-5 and TRBJ1-2, is DARVTQTPRHKVTEMGQEVTMRCQPILGHNTVFWYRQTMMQGLELLAYFRNRAPLDDSGMPKDRFSAEMPDATLATLKIQPSEPRDSAVYFCASGLDLSRGSYGYTFGSGTRLTVV.